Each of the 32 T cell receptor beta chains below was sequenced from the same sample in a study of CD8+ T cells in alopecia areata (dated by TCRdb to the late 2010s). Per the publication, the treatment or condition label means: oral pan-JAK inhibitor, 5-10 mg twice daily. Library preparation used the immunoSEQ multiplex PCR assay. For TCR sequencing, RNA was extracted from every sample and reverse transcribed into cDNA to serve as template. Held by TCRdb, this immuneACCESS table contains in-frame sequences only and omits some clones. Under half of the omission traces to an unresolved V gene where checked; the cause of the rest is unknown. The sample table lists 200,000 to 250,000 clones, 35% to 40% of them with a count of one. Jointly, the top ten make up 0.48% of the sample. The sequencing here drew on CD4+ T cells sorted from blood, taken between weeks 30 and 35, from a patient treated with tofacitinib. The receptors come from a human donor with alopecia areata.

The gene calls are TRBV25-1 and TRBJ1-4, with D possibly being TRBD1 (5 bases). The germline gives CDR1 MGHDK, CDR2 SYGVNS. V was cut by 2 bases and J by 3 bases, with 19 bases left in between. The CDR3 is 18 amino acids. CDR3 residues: CASSEPYLPGRANEKLFF. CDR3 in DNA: TGTGCCAGCAGTGAACCCTACCTCCCAGGGCGAGCTAATGAAAAACTGTTTTTT.

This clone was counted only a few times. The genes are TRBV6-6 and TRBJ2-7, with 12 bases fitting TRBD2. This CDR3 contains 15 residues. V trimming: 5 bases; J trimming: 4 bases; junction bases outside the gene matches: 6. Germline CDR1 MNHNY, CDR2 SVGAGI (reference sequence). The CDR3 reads CASSLRTSGNYEQYF. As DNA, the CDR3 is TGTGCCAGCAGTCTCCGGACTAGCGGGAATTACGAGCAGTACTTC.

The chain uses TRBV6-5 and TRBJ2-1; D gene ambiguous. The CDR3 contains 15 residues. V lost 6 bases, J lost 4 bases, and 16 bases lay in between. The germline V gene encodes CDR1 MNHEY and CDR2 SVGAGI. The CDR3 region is CASSLNSEEYNEQFF. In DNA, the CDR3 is TGTGCCAGCAGCTTAAACTCTGAGGAATACAATGAGCAGTTCTTC.

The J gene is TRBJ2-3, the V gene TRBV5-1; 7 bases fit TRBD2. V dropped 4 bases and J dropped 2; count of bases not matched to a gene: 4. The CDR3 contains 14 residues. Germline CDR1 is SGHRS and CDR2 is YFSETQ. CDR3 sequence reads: CASSSGTNTDTQYF. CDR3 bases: TGCGCCAGCAGCAGCGGGACTAACACAGATACGCAGTATTTT.

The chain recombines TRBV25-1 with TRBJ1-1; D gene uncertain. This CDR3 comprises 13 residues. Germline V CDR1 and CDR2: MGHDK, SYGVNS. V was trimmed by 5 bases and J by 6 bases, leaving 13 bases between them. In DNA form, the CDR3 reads TGTGCCAGCAGTAGATCCGGTGTGCCTGAAGCTTTCTTT. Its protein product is CASSRSGVPEAFF.

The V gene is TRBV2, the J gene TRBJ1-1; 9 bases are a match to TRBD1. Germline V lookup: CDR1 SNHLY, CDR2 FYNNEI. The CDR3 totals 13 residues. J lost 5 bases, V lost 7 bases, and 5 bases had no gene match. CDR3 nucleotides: TGTGCCAGCACCGGACAGGGGAGGACTGAAGCTTTCTTT. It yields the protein CASTGQGRTEAFF.

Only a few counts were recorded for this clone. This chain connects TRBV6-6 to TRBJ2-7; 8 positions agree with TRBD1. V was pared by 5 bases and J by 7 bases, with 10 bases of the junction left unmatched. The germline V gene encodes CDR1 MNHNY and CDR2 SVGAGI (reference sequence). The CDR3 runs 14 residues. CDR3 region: CASSVRTGPGEQYF. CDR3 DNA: TGTGCCAGCAGTGTGAGGACAGGGCCTGGGGAGCAGTACTTC.

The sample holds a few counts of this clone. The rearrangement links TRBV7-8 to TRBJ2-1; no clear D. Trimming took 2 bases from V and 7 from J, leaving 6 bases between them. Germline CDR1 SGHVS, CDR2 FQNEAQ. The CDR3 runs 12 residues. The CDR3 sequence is CASSLRKNEQFF. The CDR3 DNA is TGTGCCAGCAGCTTAAGGAAGAATGAGCAGTTCTTC.

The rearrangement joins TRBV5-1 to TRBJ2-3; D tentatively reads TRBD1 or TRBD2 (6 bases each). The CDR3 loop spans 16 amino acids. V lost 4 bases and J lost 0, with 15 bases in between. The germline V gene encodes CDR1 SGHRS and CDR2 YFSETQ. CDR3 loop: CASSGGGTTSTDTQYF. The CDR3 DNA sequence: TGCGCCAGCAGCGGAGGGGGAACAACTAGCACAGATACGCAGTATTTT.

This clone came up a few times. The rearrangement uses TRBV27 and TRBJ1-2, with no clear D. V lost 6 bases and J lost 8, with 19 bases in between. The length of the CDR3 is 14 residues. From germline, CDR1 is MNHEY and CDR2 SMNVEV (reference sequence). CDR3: CASRIEVYSGGYTF. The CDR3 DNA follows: TGTGCCAGCAGGATAGAGGTCTATAGCGGCGGCTACACCTTC.

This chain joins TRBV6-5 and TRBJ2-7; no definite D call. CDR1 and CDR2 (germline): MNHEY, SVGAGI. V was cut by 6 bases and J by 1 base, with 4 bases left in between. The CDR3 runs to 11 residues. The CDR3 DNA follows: TGTGCCAGCAGGGGTTCCTACGAGCAGTACTTC. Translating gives CASRGSYEQYF.

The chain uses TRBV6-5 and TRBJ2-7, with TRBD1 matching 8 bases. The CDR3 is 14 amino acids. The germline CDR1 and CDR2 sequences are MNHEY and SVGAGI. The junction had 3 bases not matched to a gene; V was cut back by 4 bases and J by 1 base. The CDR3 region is CASSSGTGSYEQYF. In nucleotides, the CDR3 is TGTGCCAGCAGTTCCGGGACAGGTTCCTACGAGCAGTACTTC.

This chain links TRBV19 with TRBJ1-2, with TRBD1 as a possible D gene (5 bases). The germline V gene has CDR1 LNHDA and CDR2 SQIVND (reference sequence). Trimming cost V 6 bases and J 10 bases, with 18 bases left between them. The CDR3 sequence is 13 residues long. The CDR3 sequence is CASRGRDGRTYTF. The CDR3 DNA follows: TGTGCCAGTAGGGGACGGGACGGCCGGACCTACACCTTC.

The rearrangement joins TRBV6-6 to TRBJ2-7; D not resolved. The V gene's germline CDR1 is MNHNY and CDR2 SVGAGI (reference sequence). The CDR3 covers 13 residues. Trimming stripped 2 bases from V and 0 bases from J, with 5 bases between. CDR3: CASSYPSSYEQYF. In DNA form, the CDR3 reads TGTGCCAGCAGTTACCCGAGCTCCTACGAGCAGTACTTC.

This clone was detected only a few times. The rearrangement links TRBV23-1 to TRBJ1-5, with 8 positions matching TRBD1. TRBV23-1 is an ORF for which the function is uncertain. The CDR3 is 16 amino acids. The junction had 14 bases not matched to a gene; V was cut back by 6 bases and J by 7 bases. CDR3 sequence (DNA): TGCGCCAGCAGCTTTGGGGACAGGTTAAAGAGGCAGCCCCAGCATTTT. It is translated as CASSFGDRLKRQPQHF.

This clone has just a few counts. CDR3 nucleotide sequence: TGCGCCAGCAGCTTGTCAGAGGACATTTACGAGCAGTACTTC. As protein: CASSLSEDIYEQYF. This chain connects TRBV5-1 to TRBJ2-7, with D perhaps TRBD1 (5 bases). This CDR3 contains 14 residues. Trimming took 1 base from V and 4 from J, leaving 12 bases between them. Germline lookup yields CDR1 SGHRS and CDR2 YFSETQ.

CDR3 residues: CASSLGWAGRGSPLHF. Written as DNA, the CDR3 is TGTGCCAGCAGTCTTGGTTGGGCAGGACGAGGTTCACCCCTCCACTTT. The rearrangement joins TRBV27 to TRBJ1-6; D remains ambiguous. The CDR3 covers 16 residues. The germline V gene encodes CDR1 MNHEY and CDR2 SMNVEV (reference sequence). The V gene lost 5 bases and the J gene lost 9 bases, with 20 bases spanning the gap.

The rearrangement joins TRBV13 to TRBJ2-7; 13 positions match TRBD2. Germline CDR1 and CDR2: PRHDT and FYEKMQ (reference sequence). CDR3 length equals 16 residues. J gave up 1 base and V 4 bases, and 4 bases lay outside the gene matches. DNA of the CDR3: TGTGCCAGCAGCTACAAGACTAGCGGGGGGTCCTACGAGCAGTACTTC. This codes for CASSYKTSGGSYEQYF. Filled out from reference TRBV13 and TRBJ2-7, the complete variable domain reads AAGVIQSPRHLIKEKRETATLKCYPIPRHDTVYWYQQGPGQDPQFLISFYEKMQSDKGSIPDRFSAQQFSDYHSELNMSSLELGDSALYFCASSYKTSGGSYEQYFGPGTRLTVT.

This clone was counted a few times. In nucleotides, the CDR3 is TGTGCCTGGAGTTCTATTAGGCAGGGCGGGGAGCTGTTTTTT. Translated: CAWSSIRQGGELFF. V usage is TRBV30 and J usage is TRBJ2-2; tentatively, D is TRBD1 (5 bases). Germline V gene sequence: CDR1 GTSNPN, CDR2 SVGIG (reference sequence). The length of the CDR3 is 14 residues. The ends were cut back, 2 bases at V and 7 bases at J, with 14 bases in the middle.

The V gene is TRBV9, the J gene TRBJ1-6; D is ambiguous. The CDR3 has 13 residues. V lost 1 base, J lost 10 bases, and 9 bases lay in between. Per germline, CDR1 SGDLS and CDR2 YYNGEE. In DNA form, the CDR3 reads TGTGCCAGCAGCGTACCGGGGATCTCACCCCTCCACTTT. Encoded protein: CASSVPGISPLHF.

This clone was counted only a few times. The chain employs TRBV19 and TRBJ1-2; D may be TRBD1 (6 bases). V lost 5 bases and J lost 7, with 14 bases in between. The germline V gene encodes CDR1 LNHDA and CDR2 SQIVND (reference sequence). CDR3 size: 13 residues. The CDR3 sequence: CASSEQGIGGYTF. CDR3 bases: TGTGCCAGTAGTGAACAGGGAATCGGTGGCTACACCTTC.

The CDR3 spells CASRYRRTSETQYF. The CDR3 DNA reads TGTGCCAGCAGGTATAGAAGGACGAGTGAGACCCAGTACTTC. The chain recombines TRBV7-2 with TRBJ2-5; no definite D call. The CDR3 has 14 residues. With 6 bases removed from V and 5 bases from J, the gap between germline ends came to 16 bases. CDR1 and CDR2 from the germline V gene are SGHTA and FQGNSA.

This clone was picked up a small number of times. The CDR3 coding sequence is TGTGCCGTCGAGTCGACTAGCGGGAGTGCAGATACGCAGTATTTT. Its translation: CAVESTSGSADTQYF. This chain links TRBV10-3 with TRBJ2-3, with 12 bases lining up with TRBD2. The CDR3 has 15 amino acids. V lost 11 bases and J lost 4; bases outside the gene matches: 10. Germline V gene sequence: CDR1 ENHRY, CDR2 SYGVKD.

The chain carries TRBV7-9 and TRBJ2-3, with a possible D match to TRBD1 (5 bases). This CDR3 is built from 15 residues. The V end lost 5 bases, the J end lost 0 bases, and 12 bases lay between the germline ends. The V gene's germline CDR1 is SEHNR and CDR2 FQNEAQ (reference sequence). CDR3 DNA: TGTGCCAGCAGCAGCCAGGGCCCCAGCACAGATACGCAGTATTTT. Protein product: CASSSQGPSTDTQYF. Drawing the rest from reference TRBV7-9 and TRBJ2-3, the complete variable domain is DTGVSQNPRHKITKRGQNVTFRCDPISEHNRLYWYRQTLGQGPEFLTYFQNEAQLEKSRLLSDRFSAERPKGSFSTLEIQRTEQGDSAMYLCASSSQGPSTDTQYFGPGTRLTVL.

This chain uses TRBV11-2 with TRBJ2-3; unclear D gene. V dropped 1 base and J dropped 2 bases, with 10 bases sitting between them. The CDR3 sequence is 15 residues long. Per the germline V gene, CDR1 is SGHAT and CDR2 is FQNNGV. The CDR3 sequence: CASSLAGILTDTQYF. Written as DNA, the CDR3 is TGTGCCAGCAGCTTAGCGGGCATCCTCACAGATACGCAGTATTTT.

The CDR3 DNA sequence: TGTGCCAGCTCGGCCGACACCAACTATGGCTACACCTTC. As protein: CASSADTNYGYTF. The genes are TRBV18 and TRBJ1-2; D is undetermined. The CDR3 contains 13 residues. The V and J ends lost 6 bases and 2 bases respectively, with 10 bases between them. CDR1 KGHSH and CDR2 LQKENI come from the germline V gene.

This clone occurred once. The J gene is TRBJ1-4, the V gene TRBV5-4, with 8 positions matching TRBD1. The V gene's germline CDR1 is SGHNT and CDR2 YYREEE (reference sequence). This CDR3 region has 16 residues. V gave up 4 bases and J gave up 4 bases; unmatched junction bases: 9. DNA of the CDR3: TGTGCCAGCAGCCGCCCGACAGGGGAGGGTAATGAAAAACTGTTTTTT. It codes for CASSRPTGEGNEKLFF.

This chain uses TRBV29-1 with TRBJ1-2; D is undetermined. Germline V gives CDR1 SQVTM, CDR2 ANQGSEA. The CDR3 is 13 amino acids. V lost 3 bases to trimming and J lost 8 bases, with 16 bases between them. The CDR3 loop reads CSVDVTAREGYTF. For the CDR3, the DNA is TGCAGCGTTGATGTAACAGCGAGGGAAGGCTACACCTTC.

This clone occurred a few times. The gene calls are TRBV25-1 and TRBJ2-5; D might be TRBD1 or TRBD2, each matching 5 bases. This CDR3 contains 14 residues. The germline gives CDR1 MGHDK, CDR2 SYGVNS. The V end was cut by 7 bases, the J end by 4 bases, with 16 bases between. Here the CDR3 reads CASINSGPLETQYF. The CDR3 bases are TGTGCCAGCATTAACTCGGGACCGTTAGAGACCCAGTACTTC.

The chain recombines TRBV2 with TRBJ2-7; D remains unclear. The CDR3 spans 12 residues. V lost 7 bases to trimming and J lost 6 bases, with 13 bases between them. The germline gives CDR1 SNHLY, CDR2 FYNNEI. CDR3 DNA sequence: TGTGCCAGCAAGGAGTATACCCCCGAGCAGTACTTC. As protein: CASKEYTPEQYF.

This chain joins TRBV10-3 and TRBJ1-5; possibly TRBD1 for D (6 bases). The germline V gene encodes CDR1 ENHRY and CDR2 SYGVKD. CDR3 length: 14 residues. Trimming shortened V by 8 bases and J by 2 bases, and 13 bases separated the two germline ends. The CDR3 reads CAIGTNRGNQPQHF. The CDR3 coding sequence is TGTGCCATCGGGACTAACAGGGGCAATCAGCCCCAGCATTTT.

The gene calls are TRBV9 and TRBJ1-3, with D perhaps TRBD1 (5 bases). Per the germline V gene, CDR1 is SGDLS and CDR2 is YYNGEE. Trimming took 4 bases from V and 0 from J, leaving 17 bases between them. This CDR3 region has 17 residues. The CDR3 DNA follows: TGTGCCAGCAGCCGCGCCCCTGGGACGAACTCTGGAAACACCATATATTTT. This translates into CASSRAPGTNSGNTIYF.